These 19 T cell receptor beta chains were all obtained from the same sample, sequenced in a study of T cell responses to AZD1222 COVID-19 vaccine. Some clones are missing from TCRdb's copy, which holds only in-frame ones; the method was immunoSEQ multiplex PCR. Of over 110,000 clones in the sample, 90% to 95% were seen once. The sequencing here drew on peripheral blood, taken on day 0 of AZD1222 vaccination. Receptors originate from an adult in good health.

The genes are TRBV7-6 and TRBJ2-5; TRBD1 matches at 8 bases. Germline lookup yields CDR1 SGHVS and CDR2 FNYEAQ. V shed 5 bases, J shed 6 bases, and the junction held 11 bases outside the gene matches. This CDR3 spans 15 amino acids. DNA of the CDR3: TGTGCCAGCAGCCCCAAGGCCGGACAGGGAAAGACCCAGTACTTC. Protein product: CASSPKAGQGKTQYF.

This clone showed up just once. The V gene is TRBV7-9, the J gene TRBJ1-1, with TRBD1 identical over 7 bases. In germline, CDR1 is SEHNR, CDR2 FQNEAQ (reference sequence). Trimming cost V 3 bases and J 4 bases; bases outside gene matches: 2. CDR3 size: 13 residues. The CDR3 spells CASSLTGSTEAFF. The CDR3 DNA reads TGTGCCAGCAGCTTGACAGGGAGCACTGAAGCTTTCTTT.

This chain connects TRBV7-2 to TRBJ2-7; TRBD2 agrees at 15 bases. The CDR3 spans 16 residues. V lost 5 bases, J lost 3 bases, and 5 bases stayed unmatched. From germline, CDR1 is SGHTA and CDR2 FQGNSA. CDR3 bases: TGTGCCAGCAGCAGGGAGGGACTAGCGGGAGGCTACGAGCAGTACTTC. As protein: CASSREGLAGGYEQYF.

The chain recombines TRBV5-1 with TRBJ2-1; no definite D call. Per the germline V gene, CDR1 is SGHRS and CDR2 is YFSETQ. This CDR3 contains 12 residues. With 0 bases removed from V and 8 bases from J, the gap between germline ends came to 6 bases. DNA for the CDR3: TGCGCCAGCAGCTTGGGAAGGGATGAGCAGTTCTTC. Translating it yields CASSLGRDEQFF. Using reference TRBV5-1 and TRBJ2-1 for the parts outside the CDR3, the full variable domain is KAGVTQTPRYLIKTRGQQVTLSCSPISGHRSVSWYQQTPGQGLQFLFEYFSETQRNKGNFPGRFSGRQFSNSRSEMNVSTLELGDSALYLCASSLGRDEQFFGPGTRLTVL.

The chain links TRBV11-3 to TRBJ2-7, with D uncertain. This CDR3 is built from 13 residues. Germline CDR1 and CDR2: SGHNT and YENEEA. V lost 2 bases, J lost 4 bases, and 9 bases lay in between. In DNA form, the CDR3 reads TGTGCCAGCAGCTTATCCCCAACTTACGAGCAGTACTTC. This sequence encodes CASSLSPTYEQYF.

Concerning this clone itself: The junction differs from germline at one of its ends, possibly a read error. The chain recombines TRBV7-7 with TRBJ2-1; no firm D call. Germline V lookup: CDR1 SSHAT, CDR2 FNYEAQ (reference sequence). This CDR3 comprises 13 residues. The CDR3 region is CASSPSHLGEQFF. CDR3 coding DNA: TGTGCTAGCAGCCCTTCCCACCTAGGAGAGCAGTTCTTC.

This chain links TRBV10-3 with TRBJ1-3, with no clear D. The germline gives CDR1 ENHRY, CDR2 SYGVKD. CDR3 length: 15 residues. V lost 8 bases, J lost 1 base, and 15 bases lay in between. DNA of the CDR3: TGTGCCATCCGCCCCGGCGAAAGGTCTGGAAACACCATATATTTT. Translation gives CAIRPGERSGNTIYF.

The chain is built from TRBV24-1 and TRBJ1-5, with D unresolved. V was shortened by 2 bases and J by 7 bases, with 8 bases between the two germline ends. This CDR3 has 13 residues. Germline V lookup: CDR1 KGHDR, CDR2 SFDVKD. CDR3 coding DNA: TGTGCCACCAGTGATTCCGGGCAACAGCCCCAGCATTTT. Amino acid sequence: CATSDSGQQPQHF.

This clone appeared a single time. V usage is TRBV2 and J usage is TRBJ1-5; TRBD1 is a possible D gene (6 bases). CDR1 SNHLY and CDR2 FYNNEI come from the germline V gene. The CDR3 is 14 residues long. V was shortened by 3 bases and J by 3 bases, with 9 bases between the two germline ends. The CDR3 sequence is CASSERQANQPQHF. For the CDR3, the DNA is TGTGCCAGCAGTGAGAGACAGGCCAATCAGCCCCAGCATTTT.

The rearrangement joins TRBV9 to TRBJ1-1, with TRBD1 as a possible D gene (5 bases). The V gene lost 3 bases and the J gene lost 5 bases, with 14 bases spanning the gap. This CDR3 has 14 residues. Germline CDR1 reads SGDLS; CDR2 reads YYNGEE. As DNA, the CDR3 is TGTGCCAGCAGCGCCCAGGGAGGAGAGACTGAAGCTTTCTTT. This translates into CASSAQGGETEAFF.

The J gene is TRBJ1-2, the V gene TRBV19, with 9 bases that match TRBD1. The CDR3 loop spans 13 amino acids. CDR1 and CDR2 from the germline V gene are LNHDA and SQIVND (reference sequence). J was trimmed by 8 bases and V by 3 bases; bases with no gene match: 4. CDR3 region: CASSIRQGGGYTF. In DNA, the CDR3 is TGTGCCAGTAGTATCAGACAGGGGGGCGGCTACACCTTC.

This chain uses TRBV3-1 (or the pseudogene TRBV3-2) with TRBJ2-7; TRBD1 aligns across 10 bases. The J segment lost 4 bases and the V segment lost 5 bases, leaving 11 bases of the junction unmatched. Germline CDR1 is LGHDT and CDR2 is YNNKEL (reference sequence). CDR3 length: 16 residues. In DNA, the CDR3 is TGTGCCAGCAGCTTGGCGGGGACAGGGGAGTATTACGAGCAGTACTTC. Translated, it gives CASSLAGTGEYYEQYF.

The chain joins TRBV7-2 to TRBJ2-7, with unresolved D. V lost 5 bases, J lost 2 bases, and 7 bases lay in between. The CDR3 has 12 amino acids. From germline, CDR1 is SGHTA and CDR2 FQGNSA. The CDR3 loop reads CASSRQAYEQYF. In DNA form, the CDR3 reads TGTGCCAGCAGCCGACAAGCCTACGAGCAGTACTTC.

The rearrangement joins TRBV4-1 to TRBJ2-2; 7 bases are a match to TRBD1. Germline-derived CDR1 and CDR2 are MGHRA and YSYEKL. The CDR3 has 17 residues. Trimming at V came to 3 bases and at J to 0 bases, leaving 7 bases not matched to a gene. CDR3 coding DNA: TGCGCCAGCAGCCATCCGACAGGGCTTTCGAACACCGGGGAGCTGTTTTTT. Its protein product is CASSHPTGLSNTGELFF.

The chain uses TRBV29-1 and TRBJ1-2; 10 nucleotides line up with TRBD1. CDR3 length: 13 amino acids. V lost 7 bases and J lost 5; bases outside the gene matches: 7. The germline gives CDR1 SQVTM, CDR2 ANQGSEA. CDR3 residues: CSATDRGGYGYTF. The CDR3 DNA reads as TGCAGCGCCACGGACAGGGGGGGATATGGCTACACCTTC.

The chain employs TRBV7-2 and TRBJ2-7; 8 bases are shared with TRBD2. The CDR3 contains 15 residues. Germline assignment: CDR1 SGHTA and CDR2 FQGNSA. Trimming cost V 5 bases and J 2 bases; bases outside gene matches: 8. CDR3 nucleotide sequence: TGTGCCAGCAGCGAAGCTCCGGGGGGGCCCTACGAGCAGTACTTC. Its protein is CASSEAPGGPYEQYF.

The J gene is TRBJ2-2, the V gene TRBV5-1; 7 bases agree with TRBD2. Looked up from germline, CDR1 is SGHRS and CDR2 is YFSETQ. The CDR3 has 15 residues. V shed 4 bases, J shed 3 bases, and the junction held 6 bases outside the gene matches. In nucleotides, the CDR3 is TGCGCCAGCAGCCGCGGGAGTGTAGACACCGGGGAGCTGTTTTTT. Translated, it gives CASSRGSVDTGELFF. Drawing the rest from reference TRBV5-1 and TRBJ2-2, the complete variable domain is KAGVTQTPRYLIKTRGQQVTLSCSPISGHRSVSWYQQTPGQGLQFLFEYFSETQRNKGNFPGRFSGRQFSNSRSEMNVSTLELGDSALYLCASSRGSVDTGELFFGEGSRLTVL.

The chain uses TRBV20-1 and TRBJ2-3, with 14 positions matching TRBD2. V lost 6 bases and J lost 2; bases outside the gene matches: 10. CDR3 size: 17 residues. CDR1 is DFQATT, CDR2 SNEGSKA, per germline (reference sequence). The CDR3 nucleotides read TGCAGTGCCAGTGGACTAGCGGGGGGACTTTTCACAGATACGCAGTATTTT. This gives the protein CSASGLAGGLFTDTQYF.

This clone was seen a single time. The gene calls are TRBV19 and TRBJ1-5; D is unclear. Germline CDR1 and CDR2: LNHDA and SQIVND (reference sequence). V was trimmed by 6 bases and J by 5 bases, leaving 11 bases between them. This CDR3 has 13 residues. Here the CDR3 reads CASSLRTYQPQHF. CDR3 nucleotides: TGTGCCAGTAGCCTACGAACTTATCAGCCCCAGCATTTT.